What follows are 17 T cell receptor beta chains derived from one specimen sequenced in a study of blood T cell repertoires in COVID-19. Here immunoSEQ multiplex PCR was the method, and the copy in TCRdb shows in-frame clones only, minus some. Here the sample spans about 280,000 clones, around 82% being singletons. The sequencing input was peripheral blood. Receptor source: a woman aged 45-65 years who had recovered from COVID-19.

This clone was observed once. The V gene is TRBV10-3, the J gene TRBJ2-3; TRBD2 agrees at 7 bases. CDR3 size: 13 residues. V lost 6 bases, J lost 6 bases, and 6 bases stayed unmatched. Germline V lookup: CDR1 ENHRY, CDR2 SYGVKD. The CDR3 sequence: CAIRPGEGDTQYF. CDR3 nucleotide sequence: TGTGCCATCAGGCCGGGGGAGGGGGATACGCAGTATTTT.

This chain uses TRBV29-1 with TRBJ1-3; D not certain. Germline V CDR1 and CDR2: SQVTM, ANQGSEA. The CDR3 consists of 12 residues. The germline V and J ends were trimmed by 3 bases and 0 bases, with 3 bases remaining between them. CDR3 sequence (DNA): TGCAGCGTTGAGGCCTCTGGAAACACCATATATTTT. It is translated as CSVEASGNTIYF.

The genes are TRBV6-1 and TRBJ1-1; D might be TRBD1 (5 bases). Trimming removed 3 bases from V and 1 base from J, with 9 bases in between. The germline V gene encodes CDR1 MNHNS and CDR2 SASEGT. The CDR3 loop spans 14 amino acids. CDR3 in DNA: TGTGCCAGCAGTGACCAGGGCCCGAACACTGAAGCTTTCTTT. This codes for CASSDQGPNTEAFF.

The gene calls are TRBV12-3 or TRBV12-4 and TRBJ2-3; TRBD2 might be the D (6 bases). With 8 bases removed from V and 6 bases from J, the gap between germline ends came to 12 bases. The CDR3 loop spans 12 amino acids. CDR3 region: CASGRRGDTQYF. The CDR3 DNA reads TGTGCCAGCGGCCGACGGGGGGATACGCAGTATTTT.

The V gene is TRBV3-1 (or the pseudogene TRBV3-2), the J gene TRBJ2-3; 7 nucleotides match TRBD1. This CDR3 is 18 amino acids long. V was pared by 4 bases and J by 1 base, with 14 bases of the junction left unmatched. Germline CDR1 LGHDT, CDR2 YNNKEL (reference sequence). The CDR3 nucleotides read TGTGCCAGCAGCCCCTTCCTCCGGGACAGCTCTCGCACAGATACGCAGTATTTT. Translating it yields CASSPFLRDSSRTDTQYF.

The rearrangement links TRBV6-1 to TRBJ1-1; 12 bases map to TRBD1. The CDR3 totals 16 residues. Per germline, CDR1 MNHNS and CDR2 SASEGT. After removal of 1 base from V and 4 bases from J, the junction contained 4 bases not matched to a gene. The CDR3 spells CASSEGGTGGVTEAFF. DNA for the CDR3: TGTGCCAGCAGTGAAGGGGGGACAGGGGGCGTCACTGAAGCTTTCTTT.

This clone was detected ten times or more. This rearrangement joins TRBV4-2 to TRBJ2-1; TRBD1 might be the D (6 bases). The CDR3 covers 16 residues. The V gene's germline CDR1 is LGHNA and CDR2 YNFKEQ. V gave up 5 bases and J gave up 2 bases, with 16 bases separating them. The CDR3: CASSTQGGGTYNEQFF. The CDR3 DNA reads TGTGCCAGCAGCACACAGGGTGGGGGAACCTACAATGAGCAGTTCTTC.

The count of this clone is one. The chain recombines TRBV7-2 with TRBJ2-1; a weak D match, TRBD1 (6 bases). Germline loops: CDR1 SGHTA, CDR2 FQGNSA. Between the trimmed V and J ends, which lost 3 bases and 3 bases, there was a span of 15 bases. This CDR3 region has 16 residues. The CDR3 DNA sequence: TGTGCCAGCAGCTTGTATGGGACAAGGGGCTACAATGAGCAGTTCTTC. It codes for CASSLYGTRGYNEQFF.

The chain uses TRBV13 and TRBJ2-2; TRBD1 aligns across 9 bases. The J segment lost 6 bases and the V segment lost 5 bases, leaving 10 bases of the junction unmatched. The CDR3 contains 16 residues. Germline V lookup: CDR1 PRHDT, CDR2 FYEKMQ (reference sequence). Written as DNA, the CDR3 is TGTGCCAGCAGCGCAATTATACAGGGGGCAGCCGGGGAGCTGTTTTTT. As protein: CASSAIIQGAAGELFF.

The rearrangement joins TRBV27 to TRBJ1-4, with D maybe TRBD1 (5 bases). Germline assignment: CDR1 MNHEY and CDR2 SMNVEV (reference sequence). The CDR3 is 15 amino acids. The V gene lost 0 bases and the J gene lost 8 bases, with 13 bases spanning the gap. The CDR3 loop is CASSLSRQGSEKLFF. The DNA of the CDR3 is TGTGCCAGCAGTTTATCGAGGCAGGGCTCGGAAAAACTGTTTTTT.

This chain connects TRBV5-4 to TRBJ1-2; 9 nucleotides align to TRBD1. J lost 8 bases, V lost 7 bases, and 9 bases had no gene match. Germline CDR1 SGHNT, CDR2 YYREEE (reference sequence). CDR3 length: 13 amino acids. This CDR3 reads CASPGDRVIGYTF. Written as DNA, the CDR3 is TGTGCCAGCCCAGGGGACAGGGTAATCGGCTACACCTTC.

The J gene is TRBJ2-5, the V gene TRBV12-3 or TRBV12-4, with 7 nucleotides matching TRBD2. J was trimmed by 5 bases and V by 6 bases; bases with no gene match: 6. This CDR3 contains 13 residues. CDR3 coding DNA: TGTGCCAGCAGGCCTAGCGGCGGGGAGACCCAGTACTTC. Translated, it gives CASRPSGGETQYF.

The V gene is TRBV6-5, the J gene TRBJ2-7, with 12 bases that match TRBD1. The trim removed 6 bases at V and 2 bases at J, leaving 5 bases unmatched. Germline CDR1 MNHEY, CDR2 SVGAGI. The CDR3 covers 15 residues. The DNA for the CDR3 is TGTGCCAGCAGACCGGGACAGGGGGCAGCCTACGAGCAGTACTTC. Its protein product is CASRPGQGAAYEQYF.

The V and J genes are TRBV28 and TRBJ2-7; D may be TRBD2 (5 bases). The germline gives CDR1 MDHEN, CDR2 SYDVKM. There are 11 residues in the CDR3. CDR3 loop: CASGSSYEQYF. The CDR3 DNA sequence: TGTGCTTCTGGGAGCTCCTACGAGCAGTACTTC. Looking up the rest from reference TRBV28 and TRBJ2-7 gives the full variable domain: DVKVTQSSRYLVKRTGEKVFLECVQDMDHENMFWYRQDPGLGLRLIYFSYDVKMKEKGDIPEGYSVSREKKERFSLILESASTNQTSMYLCASGSSYEQYFGPGTRLTVT.

The chain couples TRBV28 to TRBJ2-3; 8 nucleotides align to TRBD1. The germline V gene encodes CDR1 MDHEN and CDR2 SYDVKM. J lost 6 bases, V lost 3 bases, and 5 bases had no gene match. The CDR3 extends over 14 amino acids. Written as DNA, the CDR3 is TGTGCCAGCAGTTTGAGGACAGGGACGGATACGCAGTATTTT. Its protein product is CASSLRTGTDTQYF.

The gene calls are TRBV25-1 and TRBJ1-1; D might be TRBD1 (5 bases). V was shortened by 1 base and J by 11 bases, with 17 bases between the two germline ends. The CDR3 consists of 14 residues. Germline V gene sequence: CDR1 MGHDK, CDR2 SYGVNS. The CDR3 protein is CASSESGTRMRAFF. The CDR3 DNA reads as TGTGCCAGCAGTGAATCAGGGACTCGCATGCGGGCTTTCTTT.

This sequence joins TRBV29-1 and TRBJ2-2, with TRBD1 as a possible D gene (6 bases). V was trimmed by 6 bases and J by 0 bases, leaving 11 bases between them. This CDR3 spans 14 amino acids. Germline V CDR1 and CDR2: SQVTM, ANQGSEA. CDR3 sequence: CSVADRSNTGELFF. The CDR3 DNA reads as TGCAGCGTCGCAGACAGGTCGAACACCGGGGAGCTGTTTTTT.